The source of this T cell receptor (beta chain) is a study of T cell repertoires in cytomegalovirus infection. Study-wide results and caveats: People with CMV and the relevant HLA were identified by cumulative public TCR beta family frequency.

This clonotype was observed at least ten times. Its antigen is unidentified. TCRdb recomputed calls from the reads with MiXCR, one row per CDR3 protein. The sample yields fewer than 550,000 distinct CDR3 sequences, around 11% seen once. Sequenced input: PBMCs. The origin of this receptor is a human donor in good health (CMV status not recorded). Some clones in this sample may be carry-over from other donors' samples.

CDR3 sequence (DNA): TGCGCCAGCAGCCCGACGACAGGGACGGTACAGCCCCAGCATTTT. Its protein is CASSPTTGTVQPQHF. The V call is TRBV4-1, the J call TRBJ1-5, with 7 nucleotides matching TRBD1. The germline gives CDR1 MGHRA, CDR2 YSYEKL. This CDR3 region has 15 residues. With 4 bases clipped from V and 7 bases from J, the junction kept 10 bases outside the gene matches.